Listed here are 8 T cell receptor beta chains from one sample, sequenced in a study of T cells after yellow fever vaccination. TCRdb independently ran MiXCR on the 5' RACE reads; one entry per CDR3 protein. The table lists approximately 150,000 distinct CDR3 sequences, about a tenth of them singletons. The sequences come from CD8+ T cells sorted from PBMCs, collected 45 days after the yellow fever booster vaccination. The source is a man aged 18-30 years who received the YFV17D yellow fever vaccine.

The chain employs TRBV5-6 and TRBJ2-7; maybe TRBD2 (5 bases). V lost 5 bases to trimming and J lost 3 bases, with 15 bases between them. Germline V gene sequence: CDR1 SGHDT, CDR2 YYEEEE. The CDR3 contains 14 residues. CDR3 in DNA: TGTGCCAGCAGGACACTCGGAGGCGACTACGAGCAGTACGTC. This gives the protein CASRTLGGDYEQYV.

The chain uses TRBV5-8 and TRBJ2-3; perhaps TRBD2 as D (6 bases). Trimming pared 4 bases from V and 4 bases from J, leaving 16 bases between. The CDR3 is 15 residues long. CDR1 and CDR2 (germline): SGHTS, YDEGEE. CDR3: CASSPRREVADTQYF. CDR3 DNA sequence: TGTGCCAGCAGCCCCCGGAGGGAGGTTGCAGATACGCAGTATTTT.

This clonotype was detected many times. The chain employs TRBV7-6 and TRBJ2-1; D may be TRBD1 (6 bases). CDR1 is SGHVS and CDR2 is FNYEAQ in the germline V gene. The length of the CDR3 is 14 residues. Trimming stripped 5 bases from V and 6 bases from J, with 14 bases between. DNA of the CDR3: TGTGCCAGCAGCGTAAGCACAGGGCGCAATGAGCAGTTCTTC. It specifies CASSVSTGRNEQFF.

CDR3 protein: CASSLDLGQEEIRFRNQPQHF. The DNA of the CDR3 is TGTGCCAGCAGCTTAGATTTGGGCCAGGAAGAAATCCGATTTAGAAATCAGCCCCAGCATTTT. V and J are TRBV11-2 and TRBJ1-5; D not certain. The CDR3 has 21 amino acids. V was cut by 0 bases and J by 4 bases, with 28 bases left in between. CDR1 is SGHAT, CDR2 FQNNGV, per germline.

V usage is TRBV11-2 and J usage is TRBJ2-1, with 7 bases identical to TRBD1. The germline V gene has CDR1 SGHAT and CDR2 FQNNGV. The junction had 4 bases not matched to a gene; V was cut back by 0 bases and J by 5 bases. The CDR3 is made up of 15 amino acids. CDR3 nucleotides: TGTGCCAGCAGCTTAGACTGGGACAGCAACAATGAGCAGTTCTTC. Its translation is CASSLDWDSNNEQFF.

This clonotype appeared a few times. The J gene is TRBJ2-5, the V gene TRBV5-1, with D hard to call. Germline CDR1 reads SGHRS; CDR2 reads YFSETQ. The CDR3 spans 14 residues. Trimming took 1 base from V and 5 from J, leaving 12 bases between them. The CDR3 here is CASSLYRAGETQYF. CDR3 nucleotide sequence: TGCGCCAGCAGCTTGTACCGGGCCGGGGAGACCCAGTACTTC.

The chain is built from TRBV20-1 and TRBJ2-5; D not resolved. This CDR3 is built from 16 residues. From germline, CDR1 is DFQATT and CDR2 SNEGSKA (reference sequence). The V and J ends lost 1 base and 1 base respectively, with 16 bases between them. The DNA of the CDR3 is TGCAGTGCTAGAGTCAGGAAATTAACGAGCCAAGAGACCCAGTACTTC. Its protein product is CSARVRKLTSQETQYF.

The rearrangement joins TRBV12-3 or TRBV12-4 to TRBJ1-1; 7 bases fit TRBD1. V lost 5 bases, J lost 12 bases, and 18 bases stayed unmatched. The CDR3 runs 15 residues. CDR3 sequence reads: CASSPKAYRGYPTFF. CDR3 nucleotides: TGTGCCAGCAGTCCCAAAGCCTACAGGGGTTATCCGACTTTCTTT.